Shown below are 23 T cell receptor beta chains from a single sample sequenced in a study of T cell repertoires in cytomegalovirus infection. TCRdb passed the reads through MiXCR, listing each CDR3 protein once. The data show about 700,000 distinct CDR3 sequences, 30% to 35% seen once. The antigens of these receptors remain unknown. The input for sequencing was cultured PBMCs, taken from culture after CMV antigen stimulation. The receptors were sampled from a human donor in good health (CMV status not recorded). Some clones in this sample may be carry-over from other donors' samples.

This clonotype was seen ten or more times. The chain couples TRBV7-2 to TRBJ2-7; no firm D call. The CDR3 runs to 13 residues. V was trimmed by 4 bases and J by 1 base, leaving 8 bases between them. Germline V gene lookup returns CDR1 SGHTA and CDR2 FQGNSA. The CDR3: CASSYRQSYEQYF. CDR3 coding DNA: TGTGCCAGCAGCTACCGACAATCCTACGAGCAGTACTTC.

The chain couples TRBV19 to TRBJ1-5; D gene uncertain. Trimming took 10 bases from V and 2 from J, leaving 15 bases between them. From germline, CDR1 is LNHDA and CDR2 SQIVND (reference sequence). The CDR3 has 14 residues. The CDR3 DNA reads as TGTGCCACCAGGCGAGATTATGGCAATCAGCCCCAGCATTTT. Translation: CATRRDYGNQPQHF.

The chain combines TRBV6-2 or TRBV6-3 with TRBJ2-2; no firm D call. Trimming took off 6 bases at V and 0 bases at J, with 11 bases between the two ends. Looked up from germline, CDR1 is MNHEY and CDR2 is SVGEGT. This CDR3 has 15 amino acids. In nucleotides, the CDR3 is TGTGCCAGCAGGCGATTCGACACGAACACCGGGGAGCTGTTTTTT. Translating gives CASRRFDTNTGELFF.

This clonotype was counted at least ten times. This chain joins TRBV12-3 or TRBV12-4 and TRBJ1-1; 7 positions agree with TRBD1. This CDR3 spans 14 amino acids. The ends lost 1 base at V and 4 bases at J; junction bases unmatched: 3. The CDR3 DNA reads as TGTGCCAGCAGTTTAGGGACAGGTTTCACTGAAGCTTTCTTT. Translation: CASSLGTGFTEAFF.

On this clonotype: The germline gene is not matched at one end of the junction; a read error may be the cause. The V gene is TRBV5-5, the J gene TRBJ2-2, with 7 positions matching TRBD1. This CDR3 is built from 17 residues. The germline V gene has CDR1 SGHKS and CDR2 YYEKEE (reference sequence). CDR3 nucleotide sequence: TGTGCCAGCAGCTTAAGGGTGACAGGGACGAACACTGGGGAGCTGTTTTTT. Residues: CASSLRVTGTNTGELFF.

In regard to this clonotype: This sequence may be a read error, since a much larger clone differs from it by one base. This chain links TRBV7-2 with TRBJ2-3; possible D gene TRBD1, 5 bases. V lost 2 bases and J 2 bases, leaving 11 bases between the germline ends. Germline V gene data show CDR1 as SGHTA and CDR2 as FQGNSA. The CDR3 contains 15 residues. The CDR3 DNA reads TGTGCCAGCAGCTTATTCCGACAGATCACAGATACGCAGTATTTT. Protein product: CASSLFRQITDTQYF.

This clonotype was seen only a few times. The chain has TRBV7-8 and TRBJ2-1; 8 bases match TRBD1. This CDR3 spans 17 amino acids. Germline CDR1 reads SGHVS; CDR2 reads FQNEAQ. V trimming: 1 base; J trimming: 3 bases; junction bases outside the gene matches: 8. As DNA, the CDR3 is TGTGCCAGCAGCTTAGTTTCGGAGGGACAGGTCTACAATGAGCAGTTCTTC. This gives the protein CASSLVSEGQVYNEQFF.

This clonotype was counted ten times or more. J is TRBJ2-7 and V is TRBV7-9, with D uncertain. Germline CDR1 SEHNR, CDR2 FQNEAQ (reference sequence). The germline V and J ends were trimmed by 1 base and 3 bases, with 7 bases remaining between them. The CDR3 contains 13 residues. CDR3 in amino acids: CASSLGPIYEQYF. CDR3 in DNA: TGTGCCAGCAGCTTAGGGCCGATCTACGAGCAGTACTTC.

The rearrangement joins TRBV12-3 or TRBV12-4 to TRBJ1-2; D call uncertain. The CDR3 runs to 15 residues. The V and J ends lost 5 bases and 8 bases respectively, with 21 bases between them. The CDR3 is CASSTTGPGVVGYTF. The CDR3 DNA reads TGTGCCAGCAGTACCACCGGGCCAGGCGTTGTGGGCTACACCTTC.

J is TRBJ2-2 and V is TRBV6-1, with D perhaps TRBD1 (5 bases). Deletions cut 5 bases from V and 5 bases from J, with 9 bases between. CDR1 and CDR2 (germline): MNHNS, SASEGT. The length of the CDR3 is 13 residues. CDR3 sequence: CASSSPGTGELFF. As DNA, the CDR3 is TGTGCCAGCAGTTCCCCAGGGACCGGGGAGCTGTTTTTT.

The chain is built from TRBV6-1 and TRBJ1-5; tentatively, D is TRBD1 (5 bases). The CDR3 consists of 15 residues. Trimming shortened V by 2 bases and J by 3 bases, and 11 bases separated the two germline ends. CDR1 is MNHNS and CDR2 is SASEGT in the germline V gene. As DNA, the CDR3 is TGTGCCAGCAGTGAAAATGGAGGGGCCAATCAGCCCCAGCATTTT. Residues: CASSENGGANQPQHF.

The DNA of the CDR3 is TGTGCCAGCACCTCGACCGGGACAGCCGCGAACACCGGGGAGCTGTTTTTT. Protein sequence: CASTSTGTAANTGELFF. This chain uses TRBV6-1 with TRBJ2-2, with 7 positions matching TRBD1. J was trimmed by 0 bases and V by 7 bases; bases with no gene match: 11. The CDR3 runs 17 residues. The germline V gene encodes CDR1 MNHNS and CDR2 SASEGT.

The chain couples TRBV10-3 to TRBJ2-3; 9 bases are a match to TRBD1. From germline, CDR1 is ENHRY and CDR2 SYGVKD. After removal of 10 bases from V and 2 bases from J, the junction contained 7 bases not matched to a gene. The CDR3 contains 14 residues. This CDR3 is CATRTGDSTDTQYF. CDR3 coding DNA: TGTGCCACCAGGACAGGGGACTCCACAGATACGCAGTATTTT.

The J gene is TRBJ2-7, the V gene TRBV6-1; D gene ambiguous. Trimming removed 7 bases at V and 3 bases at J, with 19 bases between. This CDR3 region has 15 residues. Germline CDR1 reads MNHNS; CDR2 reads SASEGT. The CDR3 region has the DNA TGTGCCAGCAAAAAGCGCGCGGACCCTGTCTACGAGCAGTACTTC. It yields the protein CASKKRADPVYEQYF.

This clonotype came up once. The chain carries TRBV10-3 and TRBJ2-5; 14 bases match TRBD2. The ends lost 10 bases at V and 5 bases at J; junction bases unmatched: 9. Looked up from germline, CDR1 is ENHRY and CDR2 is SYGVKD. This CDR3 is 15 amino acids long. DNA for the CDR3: TGTGCCACCCTTTTCAGGACTAGCGGGAGGGAGACCCAGTACTTC. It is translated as CATLFRTSGRETQYF.

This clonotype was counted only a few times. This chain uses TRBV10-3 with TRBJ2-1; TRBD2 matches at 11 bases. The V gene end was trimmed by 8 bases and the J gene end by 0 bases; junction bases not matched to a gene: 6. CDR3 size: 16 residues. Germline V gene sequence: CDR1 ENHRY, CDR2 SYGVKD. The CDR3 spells CAIRTSGRSSYNEQFF. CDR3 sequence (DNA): TGTGCCATCCGGACTAGCGGGCGTAGCTCCTACAATGAGCAGTTCTTC.

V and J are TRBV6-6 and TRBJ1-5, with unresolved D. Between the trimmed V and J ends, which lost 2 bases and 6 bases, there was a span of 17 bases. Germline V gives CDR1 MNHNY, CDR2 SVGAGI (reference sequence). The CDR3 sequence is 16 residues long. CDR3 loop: CASSYGVAVPSQPQHF. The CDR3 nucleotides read TGTGCCAGCAGTTACGGCGTAGCCGTCCCGAGTCAGCCCCAGCATTTT.

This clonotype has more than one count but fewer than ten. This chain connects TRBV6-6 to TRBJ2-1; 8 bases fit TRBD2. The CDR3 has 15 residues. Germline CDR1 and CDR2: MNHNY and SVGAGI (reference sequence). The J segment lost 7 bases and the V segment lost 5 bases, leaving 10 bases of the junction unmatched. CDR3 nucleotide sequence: TGTGCCAGCAGTCCGTCAAGAGCGGGGGAGAATGAGCAGTTCTTC. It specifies CASSPSRAGENEQFF.

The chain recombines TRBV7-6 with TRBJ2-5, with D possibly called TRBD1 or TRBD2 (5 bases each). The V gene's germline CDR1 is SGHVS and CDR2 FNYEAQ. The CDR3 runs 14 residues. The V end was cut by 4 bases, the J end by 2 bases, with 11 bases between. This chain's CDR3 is CASSYGTVQETQYF. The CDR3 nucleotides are TGTGCCAGCAGCTACGGGACCGTACAAGAGACCCAGTACTTC.

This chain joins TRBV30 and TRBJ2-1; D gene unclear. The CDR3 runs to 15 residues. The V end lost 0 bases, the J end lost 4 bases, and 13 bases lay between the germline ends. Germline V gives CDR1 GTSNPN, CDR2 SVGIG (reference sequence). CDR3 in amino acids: CAWSVPFPRYNEQFF. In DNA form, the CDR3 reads TGTGCCTGGAGTGTACCTTTCCCCCGTTACAATGAGCAGTTCTTC.

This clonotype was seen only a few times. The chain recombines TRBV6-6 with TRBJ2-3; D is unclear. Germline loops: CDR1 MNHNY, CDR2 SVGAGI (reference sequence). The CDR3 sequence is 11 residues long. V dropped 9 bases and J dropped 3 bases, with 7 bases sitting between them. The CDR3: CARKGTDTQYF. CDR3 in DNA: TGTGCCAGAAAGGGAACAGATACGCAGTATTTT.

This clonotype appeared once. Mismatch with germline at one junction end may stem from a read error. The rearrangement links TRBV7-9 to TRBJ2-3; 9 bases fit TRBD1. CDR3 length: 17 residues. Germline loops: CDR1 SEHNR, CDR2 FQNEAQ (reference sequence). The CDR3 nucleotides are TGTGCCAGCAGCGTCATCCCCGGGACAGGGTACACAGATACGCAGTCTTTT. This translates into CASSVIPGTGYTDTQSF.

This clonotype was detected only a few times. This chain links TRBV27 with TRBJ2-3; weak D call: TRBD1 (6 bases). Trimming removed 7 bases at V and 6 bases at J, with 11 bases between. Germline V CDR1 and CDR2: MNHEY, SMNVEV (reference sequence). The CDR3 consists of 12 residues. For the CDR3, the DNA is TGTGCCAGCAAACCGAGGGGGGATACGCAGTATTTT. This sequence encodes CASKPRGDTQYF.